This TCR beta chain comes out of a study of tumor and adjacent non-tumor tissue in lung cancer. Study context: Patients comprised 12 adenocarcinoma, 2 squamous cell carcinoma and 1 small cell lung cancer. General study results and limits: Normal lung showed higher cumulative top 100 clone frequency than tumor.

The template was RNA from unsorted bulk tissue. A modified ARM-PCR protocol with three rounds of nested PCR amplified TCRbeta. TCRdb reprocessed the multiplex PCR reads via MiXCR and lists one record per CDR3 protein. The table has about 70,000 distinct CDR3 sequences, around four fifths seen once; the top ten hold 28%. A note on this clonotype: Its antigen is undetermined. The junction and the germline gene differ at one end; a read error may be behind it.

This CDR3 has 16 amino acids. Germline CDR1 DFQATT, CDR2 SNEGSKA (reference sequence). The chain joins TRBV20-1 to TRBJ2-3, with 9 positions matching TRBD2. Sequenced material: lung tumor tissue. The source is a man aged 55 to 69 with non-small cell lung cancer. The CDR3 coding sequence is TGCAGTGTTGAAGTCGCGGGAGGGCTCGGCACAAATACGCAGTATTTT. This encodes CSVEVAGGLGTNTQYF.